Given below is one TCR beta chain in context. Which antigen it targets is not known. Base qualities are not recorded, but no much larger clone differs from it by a single base. These data originate in a study of T cell responses to AZD1222 COVID-19 vaccine (dated by TCRdb to the early 2020s). As for the study more broadly: TCR sequencing was performed for roughly 250 trial participants, of whom roughly 200 were given two doses of AZD1222 and about 25 were given two doses of MenACWY control vaccine. Enrollment into the trials was organized by age into subgroups of 18-55, 56-69 and 70-plus years, and those subgroups contained roughly 150, 30 and 60 TCR-sequenced participants, respectively. Study-wide findings and limitations: Vaccine-associated CD4 TCRs spanned the whole spike protein, with dominant responses in regions 160-218 and 743-854. A significant rise in spike-specific TCR breadth and depth was observed after two AZD1222 doses relative to day 0 and relative to MenACWY recipients. No day 14 peak-response samples were available, so repertoires were characterized only after the peak T cell response. Participants were mostly white British and included more females than males, and it was suggested by the authors that clonal diversity may have been underestimated. Conclusions about previously exposed vaccinees are limited, since just five or six AZD1222 recipients were seropositive for SARS-CoV-2 at baseline. Reportedly, almost half of the unique spike-specific TCRs recognized epitopes lying outside the regions that are mutated in the B.1.351 and B.1.1.7 variants. In the small 56-69-year group, the increase in depth fell short of significance, most likely because of low power.

From cysteine to phenylalanine, the CDR3 is 14 amino acids long. CDR3 DNA only is kept here, 42 bases in frame from base 1. CDR1 and CDR2 are drawn from the germline V gene: SGHDT, YYEEEE. V is trimmed back by 5 bases and J by 4 bases, and the junction contains 6 bases that no gene match accounts for. The label giving this sample's time point can be read as: about 28 days (+/-7) after the second vaccine dose. Because spike-specific TCR depth and breadth did not differ between the two schedules, AZD1222 recipients who got a second dose at roughly 4 weeks were pooled with those who got a second dose at roughly 12 weeks. Vaccinee samples were obtained from the UK trials COV001 and COV002, which included a single-blind randomized controlled phase 2/3 trial of AZD1222 (ChAdOx1 nCoV-19) in healthy adults. Trial participant PBMC samples were collected at day 0 and day 28 after the second dose for TCRbeta chain sequencing.

The CDR3 regions of human TCRbeta chains were analyzed by immunosequencing. As for the original processing: TCRs in the repertoires were compared against a reference library of SARS-CoV-2-specific TCRs that had been generated with the MIRA antigen-specificity platform. Breadth meant the fraction of unique TCRs that were SARS-CoV-2-associated, whereas depth meant the fraction of total T cells that were SARS-CoV-2-associated. Using the MIRA data, each spike-specific TCR was mapped to the spike region that the TCR reacts to and placed in a CD4 or CD8 class. Log10-transformed breadth and depth values were compared by one-way ANOVA with Sidak's multiple comparisons tests. Not all clones reach the TCRdb copy of this immuneACCESS table, which keeps in-frame sequences only. Checked studies attribute under half of the gap to unresolved V genes and leave the rest unexplained. V, J and clone size were drawn from that table, and D and trimming were deduced from the DNA. The sample table contains 130,000 to 150,000 clones; only one count was recorded for 91% of them. Over 3% of the sample belongs to the ten largest clones.

This clonotype originated in an adult who received the AZD1222 COVID-19 vaccine. Sequences were derived from peripheral blood, sampled 28 days after the second AZD1222 dose. The chain couples TRBV5-6 to TRBJ1-1; the central 9 bases match TRBD1. The sequence in DNA is TGTGCCAGCAGTTCTGGACAGGGGACCACTGAAGCTTTCTTT. Translated, it reads CASSSGQGTTEAFF.